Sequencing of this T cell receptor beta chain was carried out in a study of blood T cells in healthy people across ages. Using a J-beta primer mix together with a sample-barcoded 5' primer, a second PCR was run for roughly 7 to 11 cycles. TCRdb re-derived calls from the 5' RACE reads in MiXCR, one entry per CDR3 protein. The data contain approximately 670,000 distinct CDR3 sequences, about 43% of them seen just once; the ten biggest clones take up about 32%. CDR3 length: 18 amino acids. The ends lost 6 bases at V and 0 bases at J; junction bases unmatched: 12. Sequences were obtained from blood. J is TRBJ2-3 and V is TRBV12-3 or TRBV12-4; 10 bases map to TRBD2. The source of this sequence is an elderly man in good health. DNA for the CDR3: TGTGCCAGCAGCCTATATAGCGGGGGGCGCTCTAGCACAGATACGCAGTATTTT. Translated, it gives CASSLYSGGRSSTDTQYF.